The present T cell receptor beta chain was sequenced within a study of CD8+CD57+ T cells in acquired aplastic anemia. The CDR3 consists of 16 residues. The ends lost 2 bases at V and 6 bases at J; junction bases unmatched: 11. CDR1 and CDR2 (germline): SGHTA, FQGNSA. This clonotype was recorded a few times. The antigen is undetermined. Patients chosen for sequencing had CD8+CD57+ cells that had expanded, as shown by flow cytometry. Study conclusions and caveats: In common between the patients and the controls were some 29 CD8+ CDR3 sequences.

Using genomic DNA as the template, TCR beta VDJ and CDR3 profiling was carried out. In TCRdb, the reads were re-called with MiXCR into one record per CDR3 protein. The sample has over 150,000 distinct CDR3 sequences; around 60% are singletons. This receptor was obtained from a human donor with aplastic anemia. The sequencing sample was made of sorted CD4+, CD8+, or CD8+CD57+ T cells (not recorded which) from PBMCs. This chain links TRBV7-2 with TRBJ2-3; 7 positions agree with TRBD2. The CDR3 region has the DNA TGTGCCAGCAGCTTAAGACCAGGACTAGGAGGCGATACGCAGTATTTT. It translates to CASSLRPGLGGDTQYF.